This TCR beta chain was recorded in a study of graft-versus-host responses after intestinal transplantation. Study summary: Recipients received multivisceral, liver-intestinal, or isolated intestinal transplants.

The study, taken as a whole, reports: Within allografts, high graft-versus-host to host-versus-graft clonal ratios were seen among patients with graft-donor T cell macrochimerism. Recipient marrow contained GvH clones, some of which appeared first in ileum or blood. Declining HvG levels early post-transplant were linked to peak circulating GvH clone levels.

Trimming pared 4 bases from V and 5 bases from J, leaving 11 bases between. This CDR3 has 13 residues. In germline, CDR1 is MGHRA, CDR2 YSYEKL. This clone was seen a single time. As yet, its antigen is unknown. Clones were sequenced by immunoSEQ multiplex PCR, and TCRdb holds only the in-frame ones, with some missing. The sample consists of 84,000 or so clones, around 90% of them appearing once. The chain joins TRBV4-1 to TRBJ1-1; D unresolved. The sample was unstimulated CD8+ T cells sorted from spleen or lymph node cells, taken before transplant. This clonotype was obtained from a human donor who was the organ donor for an intestinal transplant. Here the CDR3 reads CASSRTLGTEAFF. CDR3 nucleotides: TGCGCCAGCAGCCGAACCCTAGGGACTGAAGCTTTCTTT.